This note documents a single T cell receptor beta chain sequence. The target antigen is unknown. A junction boundary mismatches the germline segment, possibly from a read error. The CDR3 totals 17 residues. Germline V lookup: CDR1 SGHTA, CDR2 FQGTGA. Genomic DNA templated the TCR beta VDJ and CDR3 profiling. MiXCR, run by TCRdb on the reads, gives a single entry per CDR3 protein. The sample has hundreds of thousands of distinct CDR3 sequences; around 72% are singletons. This record comes from a study of CD8+CD57+ T cells in acquired aplastic anemia. Study background: Each DNA sample taken from sorted CD4+ and CD8+ cells came to approximately 3 ug on average. CD4+ cell libraries from healthy donors averaged approximately 9.9 million reads.

Findings of the study overall: Patients had about 31 CD8+ CDR3 sequences in common with controls (the shared set). Levels of CD8+ Simpson's diversity were not significantly distinct in patients versus controls.

The chain is built from TRBV7-3 and TRBJ1-1, with D possibly matching TRBD1 (6 bases). Specimen: sorted CD4+, CD8+, or CD8+CD57+ T cells (not recorded which) from PBMCs. The TCR comes from a human donor in good health, serving as a control. The CDR3 region has the DNA TGTGCCAGCAGCTTAGTGGGAAAGGGGGAGATGAACAATGAAGCTTTCTTT. Translation: CASSLVGKGEMNNEAFF.